Listed here is a single TCR beta chain. Its antigen is still unknown. Within one base of it there is no much larger clone, and no base qualities were kept. This sample is part of a study of response to subunit inactivated influenza vaccine (dated by TCRdb to the late 2010s). Regarding the study in general: To follow how T cells responded to a trivalent subunit inactivated influenza vaccine, the researchers relied on deep quantitative profiling of the T cell receptor repertoire.

Results the study describes overall, beyond this receptor: The authors suggested that each seasonal influenza vaccination may recruit only a limited number of new T cells.

Trimming takes 4 bases from V and 2 bases from J, and the germline ends sit 17 bases apart. The germline V gene gives CDR1 as LGHNA and CDR2 as YNFKEQ. Measured from the cysteine to the phenylalanine, the CDR3 is 17 residues long. The entry retains the CDR3 DNA only, 51 bases that are in frame from base 1. Libraries were built with RT-PCR. TCRdb shows the sequencer as Illumina HiSeq 2500. The public sequencing data were trimmed at Q25 with fastp and processed into clonotypes with MiXCR by TCRdb, which kept only in-frame beta chains. Duplicate CDR3 protein sequences are folded into a single record with the most common DNA and genes. The sample records approximately 300,000 distinct CDR3 sequences, around 20% of which are singletons. Of the sample, approximately 10% falls within the top ten clones.

This material consisted of PBMCs from blood, taken about 20 months after vaccination. This sequence originates from a man aged 50 to 69 who received an inactivated influenza vaccine. Donor details come from another sample of the same person, matched by shared clones. The chain couples TRBV4-2 to TRBJ2-2; no D gene call is confident. The DNA reads TGTGCCAGCAGCCCGGAAGGCACTTGGCTAAACACCGGGGAGCTGTTTTTT. Its translation reads: CASSPEGTWLNTGELFF.